A single sample is the source of the 7 T cell receptor beta chains below, sequenced in a study of blood T cell repertoires in COVID-19. Repertoires were generated with immunoSEQ multiplex PCR, while TCRdb's copy carries only in-frame clones and drops some. The sample contains 75,000 to 100,000 clones, over 75% of which appear only once. Sequenced material: peripheral blood. Every receptor here comes from a man aged 55 to 70 with acute or convalescent COVID-19.

This clone was seen many times. The V call is TRBV5-4, the J call TRBJ2-1; the D gene is possibly TRBD2 (6 bases). The CDR3 runs 16 residues. V was clipped by 4 bases and J by 0 bases, with 14 bases between them. CDR1 is SGHNT, CDR2 YYREEE, per germline (reference sequence). The CDR3 coding sequence is TGTGCCAGCAGCCGGGTGGGGCGGGGCTCCTACAATGAGCAGTTCTTC. It yields the protein CASSRVGRGSYNEQFF.

The DNA of the CDR3 is TGTGCCATCAGTGATCACAGATACTACGAGCAGTACTTC. It specifies CAISDHRYYEQYF. The chain carries TRBV10-3 and TRBJ2-7, with no clear D. The germline V gene encodes CDR1 ENHRY and CDR2 SYGVKD. Trimming cost V 3 bases and J 3 bases, with 9 bases left between them. This CDR3 is 13 amino acids long.

The chain combines TRBV11-2 with TRBJ1-2; 7 positions agree with TRBD1. V shed 1 base, J shed 1 base, and the junction held 9 bases outside the gene matches. Germline V gives CDR1 SGHAT, CDR2 FQNNGV. The CDR3 is made up of 17 amino acids. The CDR3 protein is CASSLAHIGTVNYGYTF. The CDR3 region has the DNA TGTGCCAGCAGCTTAGCCCACATCGGGACAGTTAACTATGGCTACACCTTC. Looking up the rest from reference TRBV11-2 and TRBJ1-2 gives the full variable domain: EAGVAQSPRYKIIEKRQSVAFWCNPISGHATLYWYQQILGQGPKLLIQFQNNGVVDDSQLPKDRFSAERLKGVDSTLKIQPAKLEDSAVYLCASSLAHIGTVNYGYTFGSGTRLTVV.

Here the CDR3 reads CASSRGQGNTEAFF. CDR3 DNA: TGTGCCAGCAGCCGGGGACAGGGGAACACTGAAGCTTTCTTT. The chain carries TRBV14 and TRBJ1-1, with 9 bases matching TRBD1. CDR1 is SGHDN, CDR2 FVKESK, per germline. The V and J ends lost 4 bases and 1 base, in that order; junction bases with no gene match: 1. This CDR3 contains 14 residues.

The gene calls are TRBV7-2 and TRBJ1-5, with TRBD1 matching 7 bases. V was pared by 1 base and J by 3 bases, with 3 bases of the junction left unmatched. CDR1 SGHTA and CDR2 FQGNSA come from the germline V gene. This CDR3 is 15 amino acids long. This CDR3 is CASSLGGTVNQPQHF. Written as DNA, the CDR3 is TGTGCCAGCAGCTTAGGGGGGACAGTCAATCAGCCCCAGCATTTT. Combining the CDR3 with reference TRBV7-2 and TRBJ1-5 gives the whole variable domain GAGVSQSPSNKVTEKGKDVELRCDPISGHTALYWYRQSLGQGLEFLIYFQGNSAPDKSGLPSDRFSAERTGGSVSTLTIQRTQQEDSAVYLCASSLGGTVNQPQHFGDGTRLSIL.

V and J are TRBV6-5 and TRBJ1-6; D is undetermined. This CDR3 spans 15 amino acids. Trimming removed 6 bases at V and 6 bases at J, with 15 bases between. Germline CDR1 reads MNHEY; CDR2 reads SVGAGI. CDR3 bases: TGTGCCAGCAGCCTAGCCATAGTCATTAATTCACCCCTCCACTTT. Its translation is CASSLAIVINSPLHF.

This chain joins TRBV5-6 and TRBJ2-3; 13 bases match TRBD2. This CDR3 spans 16 amino acids. The germline V gene encodes CDR1 SGHDT and CDR2 YYEEEE. V dropped 4 bases and J dropped 0; count of bases not matched to a gene: 2. Here the CDR3 DNA reads TGTGCCAGCAGCGTACTAGCGGGGGGGAGCACAGATACGCAGTATTTT. Its protein is CASSVLAGGSTDTQYF.